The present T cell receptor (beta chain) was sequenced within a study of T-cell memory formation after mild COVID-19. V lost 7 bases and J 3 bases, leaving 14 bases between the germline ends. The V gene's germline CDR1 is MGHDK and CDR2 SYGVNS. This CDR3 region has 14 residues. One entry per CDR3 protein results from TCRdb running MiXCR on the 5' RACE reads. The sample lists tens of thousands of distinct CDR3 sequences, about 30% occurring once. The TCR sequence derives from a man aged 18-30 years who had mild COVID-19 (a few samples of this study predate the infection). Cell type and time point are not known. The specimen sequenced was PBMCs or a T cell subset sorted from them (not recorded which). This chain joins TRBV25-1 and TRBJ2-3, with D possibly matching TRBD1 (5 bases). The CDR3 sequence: CASTRTGSTDTQYF. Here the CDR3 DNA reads TGTGCCAGCACTAGAACAGGTTCTACAGATACGCAGTATTTT.